These 16 T cell receptor beta chains originate from one sample sequenced in a study of T cell responses to AZD1222 COVID-19 vaccine. Sequenced by immunoSEQ multiplex PCR; TCRdb stores in-frame clones only, minus some. The repertoire holds more than 95,000 clones, with about 91% as singletons. The sample consisted of peripheral blood, taken on day 0 of AZD1222 vaccination. The receptor set was obtained from an adult in good health.

This rearrangement joins TRBV30 to TRBJ1-2; 7 nucleotides align to TRBD1. CDR3 length: 15 amino acids. CDR1 is GTSNPN, CDR2 SVGIG, per germline (reference sequence). The ends lost 8 bases at V and 3 bases at J; junction bases unmatched: 15. The CDR3 loop reads CAGGQAVRRHYGYTF. In DNA, the CDR3 is TGTGCCGGAGGACAGGCGGTTAGACGGCACTATGGCTACACCTTC.

This clone was counted between two and nine times. The V gene is TRBV11-3, the J gene TRBJ2-2, with D tentatively TRBD1 or TRBD2 (6 bases each). The CDR3 is made up of 18 amino acids. Trimming stripped 0 bases from V and 1 base from J, with 15 bases between. The germline V gene has CDR1 SGHNT and CDR2 YENEEA. CDR3: CASSLDQGGTQNTGELFF. The CDR3 DNA reads as TGTGCCAGCAGCTTAGATCAAGGGGGGACCCAGAACACCGGGGAGCTGTTTTTT.

The chain employs TRBV5-5 and TRBJ1-2; 8 positions agree with TRBD1. The ends lost 6 bases at V and 4 bases at J; junction bases unmatched: 11. The germline CDR1 and CDR2 sequences are SGHKS and YYEKEE (reference sequence). The CDR3 length is 15 residues. Written as DNA, the CDR3 is TGTGCCAGCAACCTTAGACAGGGGATTGCCTATGGCTACACCTTC. It specifies CASNLRQGIAYGYTF.

V and J are TRBV12-3 or TRBV12-4 and TRBJ2-3; D might be TRBD1 (6 bases). V lost 2 bases and J lost 11, with 14 bases in between. CDR3 length: 13 residues. CDR3 coding DNA: TGTGCCAGCAGTTTAACGGCTGGACAGCTGCAGTATTTT. As protein: CASSLTAGQLQYF.

V gene TRBV7-6 combines with J gene TRBJ1-5; D might be TRBD1 (5 bases). The CDR3 runs 16 residues. The V and J ends lost 2 bases and 1 base respectively, with 12 bases between them. The V gene's germline CDR1 is SGHVS and CDR2 FNYEAQ. The CDR3 coding sequence is TGTGCCAGCAGCTTATCCCAGGGTAGGAGCAATCAGCCCCAGCATTTT. It specifies CASSLSQGRSNQPQHF.

The rearrangement joins TRBV19 to TRBJ1-1; TRBD1 aligns across 8 bases. The CDR3 has 14 amino acids. Germline V lookup: CDR1 LNHDA, CDR2 SQIVND (reference sequence). The V and J ends lost 4 bases and 4 bases, in that order; junction bases with no gene match: 5. The CDR3: CASSTGQGSTEAFF. The CDR3 nucleotides are TGTGCCAGTAGTACTGGACAGGGATCCACTGAAGCTTTCTTT.

This rearrangement joins TRBV4-1 to TRBJ2-1; possible D gene TRBD1, 5 bases. There are 16 residues in the CDR3. CDR1 and CDR2 (germline): MGHRA, YSYEKL. Trimming removed 4 bases at V and 7 bases at J, with 20 bases between. The CDR3 spells CASSPTQARGRNEQFF. In DNA form, the CDR3 reads TGCGCCAGCAGCCCCACCCAGGCAAGGGGCAGGAATGAGCAGTTCTTC.

This chain uses TRBV4-1 with TRBJ2-5; 7 bases line up with TRBD1. J was trimmed by 2 bases and V by 3 bases; bases with no gene match: 6. Germline assignment: CDR1 MGHRA and CDR2 YSYEKL. There are 15 residues in the CDR3. The CDR3 is CASSQPRQGQETQYF. The CDR3 nucleotides are TGCGCCAGCAGCCAGCCTAGACAGGGACAAGAGACCCAGTACTTC.

This clone has a handful of counts. The chain combines TRBV11-3 with TRBJ2-7; either TRBD1 or TRBD2 may supply D (5 bases each). V was trimmed by 1 base and J by 0 bases, leaving 10 bases between them. Germline V lookup: CDR1 SGHNT, CDR2 YENEEA. CDR3 size: 15 residues. CDR3 sequence (DNA): TGTGCCAGCAGCTTAGGACTGGGGGACTCCTACGAGCAGTACTTC. It yields the protein CASSLGLGDSYEQYF.

The J gene is TRBJ2-5, the V gene TRBV3-1 (or the pseudogene TRBV3-2); the match to TRBD2 covers 12 bases. Trimming at V came to 0 bases and at J to 4 bases, leaving 9 bases not matched to a gene. The germline gives CDR1 LGHDT, CDR2 YNNKEL (reference sequence). There are 18 residues in the CDR3. The CDR3 here is CASSQDWASGGDGETQYF. CDR3 nucleotide sequence: TGTGCCAGCAGCCAAGATTGGGCTAGCGGGGGGGACGGAGAGACCCAGTACTTC.

The rearrangement uses TRBV10-3 and TRBJ1-1; D gene ambiguous. The CDR3 is made up of 14 amino acids. Trimming took off 8 bases at V and 3 bases at J, with 16 bases between the two ends. The germline CDR1 and CDR2 sequences are ENHRY and SYGVKD. CDR3 amino acids: CAISLEGSDTEAFF. In DNA, the CDR3 is TGTGCCATCTCCCTCGAAGGTTCGGACACTGAAGCTTTCTTT.

The chain uses TRBV19 and TRBJ1-5; TRBD1 might be the D (5 bases). V gave up 3 bases and J gave up 8 bases, with 14 bases separating them. This CDR3 region has 14 residues. The germline V gene encodes CDR1 LNHDA and CDR2 SQIVND (reference sequence). The CDR3 region is CASSIPGPSKPQHF. The CDR3 region has the DNA TGTGCCAGTAGTATTCCAGGGCCCTCGAAGCCCCAGCATTTT.

CDR3 loop: CASSQDNYGYTF. As DNA, the CDR3 is TGTGCCAGCTCACAGGACAACTATGGCTACACCTTC. The chain joins TRBV18 to TRBJ1-2; D is uncertain. Deletions cut 4 bases from V and 2 bases from J, with 5 bases between. The germline V gene encodes CDR1 KGHSH and CDR2 LQKENI. This CDR3 is 12 amino acids long.

V gene TRBV3-1 (or the pseudogene TRBV3-2) combines with J gene TRBJ2-7, with 7 bases that match TRBD2. Germline V CDR1 and CDR2: LGHDT, YNNKEL (reference sequence). V gave up 2 bases and J gave up 7 bases; unmatched junction bases: 14. The CDR3 is 16 residues long. The DNA of the CDR3 is TGTGCCAGCAGCCAATTCATCGGGGGGACCCCTGTAGAGCAGTACTTC. Amino acids: CASSQFIGGTPVEQYF.

This chain joins TRBV19 and TRBJ2-5; 8 bases fit TRBD1. CDR1 LNHDA and CDR2 SQIVND come from the germline V gene (reference sequence). The CDR3 has 12 residues. J was trimmed by 2 bases and V by 8 bases; bases with no gene match: 1. CDR3 protein: CASGQGQETQYF. Here the CDR3 DNA reads TGTGCCAGTGGACAGGGTCAAGAGACCCAGTACTTC.

The CDR3 region is CAWSVRSTAGGYTF. The CDR3 region has the DNA TGTGCCTGGAGTGTACGTTCGACAGCGGGCGGCTACACCTTC. The chain uses TRBV30 and TRBJ1-2; possibly TRBD1 for D (5 bases). Germline CDR1 reads GTSNPN; CDR2 reads SVGIG (reference sequence). Trimming removed 0 bases from V and 8 bases from J, with 16 bases in between. The CDR3 has 14 amino acids.